This T cell receptor beta chain was identified in a study of blood T cell repertoires in COVID-19. In the original analysis: The authors estimated nucleated cell counts from reference gene primer amplification. Clones were read by immunoSEQ multiplex PCR, and TCRdb kept only the in-frame ones, dropping some. V, J and clone size were drawn from that table, and D and trimming were deduced from the DNA. The repertoire has approximately 230,000 clones, roughly 88% of them found once; the top ten carry 1.2% to 1.5%. CDR1 is SGHNT and CDR2 is YYREEE in the germline V gene (reference sequence). V lost 2 bases, J lost 1 base, and 8 bases lay in between. The CDR3 covers 14 residues.

The sequence was collected from an elderly man with acute or convalescent COVID-19. The chain uses TRBV5-4 and TRBJ2-3; D is undetermined. The specimen sequenced was peripheral blood. This CDR3 reads CASSFSFGTDTQYF. Here the CDR3 DNA reads TGTGCCAGCAGCTTTAGCTTCGGCACAGATACGCAGTATTTT.